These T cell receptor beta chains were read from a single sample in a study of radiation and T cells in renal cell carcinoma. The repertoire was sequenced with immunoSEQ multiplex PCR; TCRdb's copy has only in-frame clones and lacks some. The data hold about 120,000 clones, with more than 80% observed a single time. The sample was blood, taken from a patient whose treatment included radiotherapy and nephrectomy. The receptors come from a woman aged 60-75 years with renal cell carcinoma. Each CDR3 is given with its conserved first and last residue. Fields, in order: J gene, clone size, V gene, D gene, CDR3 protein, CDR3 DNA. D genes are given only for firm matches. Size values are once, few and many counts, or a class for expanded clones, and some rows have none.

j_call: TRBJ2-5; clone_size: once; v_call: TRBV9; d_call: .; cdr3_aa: CASSGQLNRVGETQYF; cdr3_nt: TGTGCCAGCAGCGGACAGTTAAACAGGGTCGGGGAGACCCAGTACTTC
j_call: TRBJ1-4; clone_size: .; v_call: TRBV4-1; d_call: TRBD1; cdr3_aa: CASSQPYGTGNEKLFF; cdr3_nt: TGCGCCAGCAGCCAACCCTACGGGACAGGGAATGAAAAACTGTTTTTT
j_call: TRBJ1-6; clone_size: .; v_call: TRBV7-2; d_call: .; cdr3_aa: CASSPGVIGNSPLHF; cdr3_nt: TGTGCCAGCAGCCCGGGGGTTATCGGCAATTCACCCCTCCACTTT
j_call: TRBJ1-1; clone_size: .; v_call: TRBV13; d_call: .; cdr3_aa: CASSSRETEAFF; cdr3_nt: TGTGCCAGCAGCTCCAGGGAGACTGAAGCTTTCTTT
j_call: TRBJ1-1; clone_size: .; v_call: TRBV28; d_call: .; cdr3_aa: CASSSHMNTEAFF; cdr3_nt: TGTGCCAGCAGTTCCCACATGAACACTGAAGCTTTCTTT
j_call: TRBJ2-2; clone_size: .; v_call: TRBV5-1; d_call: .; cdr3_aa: CASSLAGGLGPGELFF; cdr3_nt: TGCGCCAGCAGCTTGGCTGGCGGTCTGGGGCCCGGGGAGCTGTTTTTT
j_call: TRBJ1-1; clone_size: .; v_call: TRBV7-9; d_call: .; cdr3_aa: CASSPDRPPQEAFF; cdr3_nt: TGTGCCAGCAGCCCAGACAGGCCCCCCCAAGAAGCTTTCTTT
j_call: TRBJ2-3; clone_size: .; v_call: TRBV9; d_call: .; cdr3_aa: CASSVAPLGWGKDTDTQYF; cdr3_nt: TGTGCCAGCAGCGTCGCCCCCTTGGGTTGGGGTAAAGACACAGATACGCAGTATTTT
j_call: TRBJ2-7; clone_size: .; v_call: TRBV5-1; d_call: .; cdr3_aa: CASSLTSSAYEQYF; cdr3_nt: TGCGCCAGCAGCTTGACTAGCAGTGCCTACGAGCAGTACTTC
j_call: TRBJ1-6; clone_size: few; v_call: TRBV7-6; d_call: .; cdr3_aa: CASSQGGRGSPLHF; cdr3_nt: TGTGCCAGCAGCCAAGGGGGTCGAGGTTCACCCCTCCACTTT
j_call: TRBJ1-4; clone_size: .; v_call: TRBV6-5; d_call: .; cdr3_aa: CASSYSVSNEKLFF; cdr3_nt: TGTGCCAGCAGTTACTCTGTAAGCAATGAAAAACTGTTTTTT
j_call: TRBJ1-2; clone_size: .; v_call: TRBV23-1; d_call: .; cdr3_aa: CASLLSGASYGYTF; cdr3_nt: TGCGCCAGCCTATTGTCGGGAGCTAGCTATGGCTACACCTTC
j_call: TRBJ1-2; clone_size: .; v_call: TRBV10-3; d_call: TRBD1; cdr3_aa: CAISESTGPHGYTF; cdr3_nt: TGTGCCATCAGTGAGTCGACAGGGCCCCATGGCTACACCTTC
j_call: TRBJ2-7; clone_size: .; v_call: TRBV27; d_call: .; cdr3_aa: CASRGNSYEQYF; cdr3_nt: TGTGCCAGCAGGGGGAACTCCTACGAGCAGTACTTC
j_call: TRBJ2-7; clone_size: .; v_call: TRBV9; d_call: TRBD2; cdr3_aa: CASSVGAGGRREQYF; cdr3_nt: TGTGCCAGCAGCGTAGGAGCGGGGGGGCGTCGGGAGCAGTACTTC
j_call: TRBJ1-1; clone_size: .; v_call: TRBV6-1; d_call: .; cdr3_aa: CASRIQGNTEAFF; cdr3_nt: TGTGCCAGCAGGATACAGGGAAACACTGAAGCTTTCTTT
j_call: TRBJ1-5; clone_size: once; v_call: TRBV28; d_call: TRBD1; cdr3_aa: CASSQRTGGFRQPQHF; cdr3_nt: TGTGCCAGCAGTCAACGGACAGGGGGTTTTAGACAGCCCCAGCATTTT
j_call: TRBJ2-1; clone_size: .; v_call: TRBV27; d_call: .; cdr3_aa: CASSSGLDLPYNEQFF; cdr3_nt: TGTGCCAGCAGTTCCGGCCTTGACCTTCCCTACAATGAGCAGTTCTTC
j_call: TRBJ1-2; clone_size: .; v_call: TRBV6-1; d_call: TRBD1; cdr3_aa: CASSGDRGNYGYTF; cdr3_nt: TGTGCCAGCAGCGGCGACAGGGGGAACTATGGCTACACCTTC
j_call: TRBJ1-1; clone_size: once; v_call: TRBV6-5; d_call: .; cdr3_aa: CASSRPVGGTEAFF; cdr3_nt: TGTGCCAGCAGTCGGCCCGTGGGGGGAACTGAAGCTTTCTTT
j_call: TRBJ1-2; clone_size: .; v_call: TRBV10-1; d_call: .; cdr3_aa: CASSDTGGVGYTF; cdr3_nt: TGCGCCAGCAGTGATACAGGAGGTGTTGGCTACACCTTC
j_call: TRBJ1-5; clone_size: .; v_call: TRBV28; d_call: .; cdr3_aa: CASSFRSSNQPQHF; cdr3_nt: TGTGCCAGCAGTTTTCGGTCTAGCAATCAGCCCCAGCATTTT
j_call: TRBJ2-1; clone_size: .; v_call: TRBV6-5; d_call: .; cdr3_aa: CASRGGSYNEQFF; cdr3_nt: TGTGCCAGCAGAGGGGGGTCCTACAATGAGCAGTTCTTC
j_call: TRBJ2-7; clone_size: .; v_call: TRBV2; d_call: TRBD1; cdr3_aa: CASRATGSSSEQYF; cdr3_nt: TGTGCCAGCAGAGCGACAGGGTCTTCCAGCGAGCAGTACTTC
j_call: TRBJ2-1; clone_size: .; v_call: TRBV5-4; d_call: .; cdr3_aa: CASRIDRDVRNEQFF; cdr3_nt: TGTGCCAGCAGGATCGACAGAGATGTAAGGAATGAGCAGTTCTTC
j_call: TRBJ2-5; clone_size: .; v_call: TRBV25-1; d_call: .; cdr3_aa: CASSEYRVQETQYF; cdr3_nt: TGTGCCAGCAGTGAATACCGGGTCCAAGAGACCCAGTACTTC
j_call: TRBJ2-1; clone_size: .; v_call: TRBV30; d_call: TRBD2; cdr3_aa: CAWSMAGVGFF; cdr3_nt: TGTGCCTGGAGTATGGCGGGAGTGGGGTTCTTC
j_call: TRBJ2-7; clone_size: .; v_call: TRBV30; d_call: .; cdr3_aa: CAWGARVSYEQYF; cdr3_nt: TGTGCCTGGGGGGCCAGGGTTTCCTACGAGCAGTACTTC
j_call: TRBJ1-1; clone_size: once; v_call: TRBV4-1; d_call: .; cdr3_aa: CASSQVSGSSNTEAFF; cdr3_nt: TGCGCCAGCAGCCAAGTTTCAGGCTCCTCAAACACTGAAGCTTTCTTT
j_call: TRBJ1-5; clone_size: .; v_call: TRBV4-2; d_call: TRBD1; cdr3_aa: CASSQDRGQGEVQPQHF; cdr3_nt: TGTGCCAGCAGCCAAGATAGGGGACAGGGCGAAGTTCAGCCCCAGCATTTT
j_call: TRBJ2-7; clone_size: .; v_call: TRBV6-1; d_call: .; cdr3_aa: CASSEVSNYEQYF; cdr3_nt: TGTGCCAGCAGTGAAGTCAGCAACTACGAGCAGTACTTC
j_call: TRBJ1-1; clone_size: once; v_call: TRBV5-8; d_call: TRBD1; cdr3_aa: CASSIGTANTEAFF; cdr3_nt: TGTGCCAGCAGCATTGGGACAGCAAACACTGAAGCTTTCTTT
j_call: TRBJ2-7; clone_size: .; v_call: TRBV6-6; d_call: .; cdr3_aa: CASSYSRARASDEQYF; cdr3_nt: TGTGCCAGCAGTTACTCCCGAGCCAGGGCGAGCGACGAGCAGTACTTC
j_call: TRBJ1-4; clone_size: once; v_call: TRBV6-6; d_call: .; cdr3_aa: CASSDPNEKLFF; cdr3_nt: TGTGCCAGCAGCGACCCTAATGAAAAACTGTTTTTT
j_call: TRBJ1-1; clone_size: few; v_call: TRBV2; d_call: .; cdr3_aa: CASIPGESEAFF; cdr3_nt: TGTGCCAGCATCCCTGGGGAGAGTGAAGCTTTCTTT
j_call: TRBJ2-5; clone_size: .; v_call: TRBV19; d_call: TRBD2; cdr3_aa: CASRVSGRDWETQYF; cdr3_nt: TGTGCCAGTAGGGTTAGCGGGAGGGATTGGGAGACCCAGTACTTC